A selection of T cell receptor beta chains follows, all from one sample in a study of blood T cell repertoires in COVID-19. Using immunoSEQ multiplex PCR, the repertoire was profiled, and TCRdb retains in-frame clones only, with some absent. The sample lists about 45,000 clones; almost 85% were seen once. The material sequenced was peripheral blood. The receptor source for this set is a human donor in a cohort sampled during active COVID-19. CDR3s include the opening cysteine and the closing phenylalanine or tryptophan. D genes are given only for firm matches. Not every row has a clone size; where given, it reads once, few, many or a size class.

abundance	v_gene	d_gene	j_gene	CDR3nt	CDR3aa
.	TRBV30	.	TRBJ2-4	TGTGCCTGGAGTGGAGGGCACCTAAAAAACATTCAGTACTTC	CAWSGGHLKNIQYF
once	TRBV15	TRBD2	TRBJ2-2	TGTGCCACCAGCAGAGATCCCCTAGCGGGAGTCTTCCCCGGGGAGCTGTTTTTT	CATSRDPLAGVFPGELFF
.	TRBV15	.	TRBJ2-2	TGTGCCACCAGTCCGGGACTCAACCTCGGGGAGCTGTTTTTT	CATSPGLNLGELFF
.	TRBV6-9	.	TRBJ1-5	TGTGCCAGCAGGGTCTTCAGCGGGGAGCCCCAGCATTTT	CASRVFSGEPQHF
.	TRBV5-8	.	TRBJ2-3	TGTGCCAGCAGCGTTGGGACTTTTTCTAGCACAGATACGCAGTATTTT	CASSVGTFSSTDTQYF
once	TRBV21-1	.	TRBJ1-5	TGTGCCAGCAGCAAAGACAGGGGACAGGGCAGGCGAGGGGGCAATCAGCCCCAGCATTTT	CASSKDRGQGRRGGNQPQHF
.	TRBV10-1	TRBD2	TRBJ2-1	TGCGCCAGCAGTGACAACCTTCTAGCGGGGTTCGACAATGAGCAGTTCTTC	CASSDNLLAGFDNEQFF
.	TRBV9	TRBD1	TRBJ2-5	TGTGCCAGCAGCGTAGTGGCAGGGGGTCTGGAGACCCAGTACTTC	CASSVVAGGLETQYF
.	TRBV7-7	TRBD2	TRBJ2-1	TGTGCTAGCAGCCACGGACTAGCGGGAGCTACGGAGCAGTTCTTC	CASSHGLAGATEQFF
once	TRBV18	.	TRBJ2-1	TGTGCCAGCTCACCACCCAATCCGGGACACTACAATGAGCAGTTCTTC	CASSPPNPGHYNEQFF
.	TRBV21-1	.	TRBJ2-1	TGTGCCAGCAGCACAACGGGTGGGCCAGGGCCCCAGTCCTACAATGAGCAGTTCTTC	CASSTTGGPGPQSYNEQFF
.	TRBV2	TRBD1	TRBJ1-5	TGTGCCAGCAGGGATCCCGGGACAGGGGGACAGCCCCAGCATTTT	CASRDPGTGGQPQHF
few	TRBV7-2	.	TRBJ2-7	TGTGCCAGCAGCTCCGGGGGAGGCAACTACGAGCAGTACTTC	CASSSGGGNYEQYF
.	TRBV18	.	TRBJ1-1	TGTGCCAGCTCACCATGGGCGCTGAACACTGAAGCTTTCTTT	CASSPWALNTEAFF
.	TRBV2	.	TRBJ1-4	TGTGCCAGCAGGAGGGACGCGGGAGAAAAACTGTTTTTT	CASRRDAGEKLFF
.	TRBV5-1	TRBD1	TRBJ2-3	TGCGCCAGCTCCGGGGTCGGACAGGGACAGGATACGCAGTATTTT	CASSGVGQGQDTQYF
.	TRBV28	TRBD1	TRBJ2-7	TGTGCCAGCAGCCCGCGGACAGGGAGCCACGAGCAGTACTTC	CASSPRTGSHEQYF
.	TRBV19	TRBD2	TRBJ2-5	TGTGCCAGTAGTATAGTAGTGCGGGGGGCGGAGACCCAGTACTTC	CASSIVVRGAETQYF
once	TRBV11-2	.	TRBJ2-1	TGTGCCAGCAGCTTGGCTAGTAACAATGAGCAGTTCTTC	CASSLASNNEQFF
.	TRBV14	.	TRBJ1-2	TGTGCCAGCAGCCAAGAAACAGAAGTTAACTATGGCTACACCTTC	CASSQETEVNYGYTF
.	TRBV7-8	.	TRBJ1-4	TGTGCCAGCAGCGCGGGGCCGGCCGAAAAACTGTTTTTT	CASSAGPAEKLFF
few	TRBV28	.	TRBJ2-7	TGTGCCAGCAGACCTACAGGGTCGGGGGGCGAGCAGTACTTC	CASRPTGSGGEQYF
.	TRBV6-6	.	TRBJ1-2	TGTGCCAGCAGTCCAACTGGGAGGGTAACGTCGGGTGGCTACACCTTC	CASSPTGRVTSGGYTF
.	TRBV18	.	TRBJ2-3	TGTGCCAGCTCCACCAGGGCAGGGCCCCCCACAGATACGCAGTATTTT	CASSTRAGPPTDTQYF
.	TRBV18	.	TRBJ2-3	TGTGCCAGCTCACCCGCGGGCCTCGGCCTACAGGATACGCAGTATTTT	CASSPAGLGLQDTQYF
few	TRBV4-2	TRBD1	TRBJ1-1	TGTGCCAGCAGCCAAGAAACCACAGGGGGCACTGAAGCTTTCTTT	CASSQETTGGTEAFF
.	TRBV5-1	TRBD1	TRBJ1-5	TGCGCCAGCAGCCGAGGACAGGGAGCCAATCAGCCCCAGCATTTT	CASSRGQGANQPQHF
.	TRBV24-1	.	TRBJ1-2	TGTGCCACCAGTGACTCTCCAGGGGCGCGGGGCTACACCTTC	CATSDSPGARGYTF
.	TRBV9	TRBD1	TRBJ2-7	TGTGCCAGCAGCCCCAGACAGGGCCACTCCTACGAGCAGTACTTC	CASSPRQGHSYEQYF
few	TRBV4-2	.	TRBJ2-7	TGTGCCAGCAGCCAAGATTTTGGGGCTAGCGAAAACGAGCAGTACTTC	CASSQDFGASENEQYF
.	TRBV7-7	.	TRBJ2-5	TGTGCTAGCAGTCCACTAGGAGGGGCAGGAGAGACCCAGTACTTC	CASSPLGGAGETQYF
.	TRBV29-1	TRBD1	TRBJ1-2	TGCAGCGTTGTGGTAGGGGGCGCCGGTGGCTACACCTTC	CSVVVGGAGGYTF
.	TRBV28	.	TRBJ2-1	TGTGCCAGCAGTTTTGGAGGGCGGTATGAGCAGTTCTTC	CASSFGGRYEQFF
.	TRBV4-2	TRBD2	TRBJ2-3	TGTGCCAGCAGCCATCTCGCCGACTCAGCGGGAGGGGCAGATACGCAGTATTTT	CASSHLADSAGGADTQYF
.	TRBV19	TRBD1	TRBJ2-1	TGTGCCATCGGACAGGGAAAATACAATGAGCAGTTCTTC	CAIGQGKYNEQFF
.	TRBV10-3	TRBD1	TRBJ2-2	TGTGCCATCACGAAGGGGACAGACACGAACACCGGGGAGCTGTTTTTT	CAITKGTDTNTGELFF
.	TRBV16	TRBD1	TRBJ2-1	TGTGCCAGCAGCCATGGACAGGCCTCCTACAATGAGCAGTTCTTC	CASSHGQASYNEQFF
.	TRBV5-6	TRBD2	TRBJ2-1	TGTGCCAGCAGCTTGGGGCGGGAGGGAATCAATGAGCAGTTCTTC	CASSLGREGINEQFF
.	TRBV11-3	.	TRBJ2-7	TGTGCCAGCAGCTTAGGGACAGTCGACGAGCAGTACTTC	CASSLGTVDEQYF
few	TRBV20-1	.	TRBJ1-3	TGCAGTGCTTCCGGGGACAAAGGCATATATTTT	CSASGDKGIYF